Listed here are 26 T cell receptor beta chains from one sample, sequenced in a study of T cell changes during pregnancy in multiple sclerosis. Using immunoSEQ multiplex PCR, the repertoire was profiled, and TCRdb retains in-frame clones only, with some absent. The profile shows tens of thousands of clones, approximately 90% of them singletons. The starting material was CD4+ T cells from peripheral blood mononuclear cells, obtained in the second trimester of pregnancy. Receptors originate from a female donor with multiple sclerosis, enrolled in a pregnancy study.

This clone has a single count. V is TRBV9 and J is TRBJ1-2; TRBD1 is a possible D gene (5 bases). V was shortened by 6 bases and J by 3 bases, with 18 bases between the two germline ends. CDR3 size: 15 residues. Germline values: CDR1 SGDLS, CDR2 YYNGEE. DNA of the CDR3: TGTGCCAGCACGGTGGGTCGGGGCGGGGACTATGGCTACACCTTC. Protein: CASTVGRGGDYGYTF.

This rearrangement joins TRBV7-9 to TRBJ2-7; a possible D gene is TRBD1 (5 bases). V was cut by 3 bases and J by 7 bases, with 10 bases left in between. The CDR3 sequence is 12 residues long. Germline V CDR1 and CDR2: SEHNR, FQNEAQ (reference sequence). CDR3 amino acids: CASSFPKGEQYF. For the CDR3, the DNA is TGTGCCAGCAGCTTCCCTAAGGGGGAGCAGTACTTC.

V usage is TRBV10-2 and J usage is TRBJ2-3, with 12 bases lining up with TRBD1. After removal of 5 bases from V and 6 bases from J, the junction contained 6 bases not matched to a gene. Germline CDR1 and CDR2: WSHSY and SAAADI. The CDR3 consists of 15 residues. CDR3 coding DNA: TGCGCCAGCAGTCCGGGACAGGGGGCGGTGGATACGCAGTATTTT. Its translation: CASSPGQGAVDTQYF.

CDR3 DNA: TGTGCCAGCACCTCACGGGCGGGACAGGGGTCCTATGGCTACACCTTC. Residues: CASTSRAGQGSYGYTF. The V and J genes are TRBV28 and TRBJ1-2; 10 bases line up with TRBD1. Germline-derived CDR1 and CDR2 are MDHEN and SYDVKM. V shed 7 bases and J 4 bases; nucleotides not matched to a gene: 12. This CDR3 region has 16 residues.

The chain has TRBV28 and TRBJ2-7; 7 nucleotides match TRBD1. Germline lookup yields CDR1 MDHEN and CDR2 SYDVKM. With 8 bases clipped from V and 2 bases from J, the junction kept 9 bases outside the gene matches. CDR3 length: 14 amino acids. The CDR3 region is CASFTGVRTYEQYF. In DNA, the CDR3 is TGTGCCAGCTTTACAGGGGTCAGGACCTACGAGCAGTACTTC.

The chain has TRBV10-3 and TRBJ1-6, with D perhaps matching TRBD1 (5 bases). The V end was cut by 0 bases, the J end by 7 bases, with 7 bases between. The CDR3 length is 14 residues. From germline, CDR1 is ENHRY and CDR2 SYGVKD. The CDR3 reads CAISESRGNSPLHF. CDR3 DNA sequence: TGTGCCATCAGTGAGTCAAGGGGAAATTCACCCCTCCACTTT.

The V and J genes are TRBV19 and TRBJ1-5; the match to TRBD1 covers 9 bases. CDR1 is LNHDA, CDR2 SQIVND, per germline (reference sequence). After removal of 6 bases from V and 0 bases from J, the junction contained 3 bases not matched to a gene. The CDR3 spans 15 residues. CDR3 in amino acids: CASSRDRDSNQPQHF. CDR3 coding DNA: TGTGCCAGTAGCCGGGACAGGGATAGCAATCAGCCCCAGCATTTT.

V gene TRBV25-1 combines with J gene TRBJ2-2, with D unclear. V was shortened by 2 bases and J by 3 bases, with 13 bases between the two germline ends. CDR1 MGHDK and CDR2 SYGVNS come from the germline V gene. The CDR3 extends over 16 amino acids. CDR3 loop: CASSEPGLMDTGELFF. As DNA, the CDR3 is TGTGCCAGCAGTGAACCCGGGTTGATGGACACCGGGGAGCTGTTTTTT. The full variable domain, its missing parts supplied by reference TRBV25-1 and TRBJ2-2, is EADIYQTPRYLVIGTGKKITLECSQTMGHDKMYWYQQDPGMELHLIHYSYGVNSTEKGDLSSESTVSRIRTEHFPLTLESARPSHTSQYLCASSEPGLMDTGELFFGEGSRLTVL.

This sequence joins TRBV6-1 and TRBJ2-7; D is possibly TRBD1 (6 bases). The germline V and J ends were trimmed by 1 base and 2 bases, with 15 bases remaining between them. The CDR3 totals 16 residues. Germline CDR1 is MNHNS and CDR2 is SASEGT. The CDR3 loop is CASSEVAGVNTYEQYF. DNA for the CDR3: TGTGCCAGCAGTGAAGTCGCAGGGGTCAATACCTACGAGCAGTACTTC.

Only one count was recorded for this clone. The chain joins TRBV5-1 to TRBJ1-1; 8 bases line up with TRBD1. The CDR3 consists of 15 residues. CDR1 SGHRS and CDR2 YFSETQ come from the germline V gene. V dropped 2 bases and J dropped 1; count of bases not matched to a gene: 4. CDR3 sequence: CASSLVGQGNTEAFF. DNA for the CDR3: TGCGCCAGCAGCTTAGTAGGACAGGGGAACACTGAAGCTTTCTTT.

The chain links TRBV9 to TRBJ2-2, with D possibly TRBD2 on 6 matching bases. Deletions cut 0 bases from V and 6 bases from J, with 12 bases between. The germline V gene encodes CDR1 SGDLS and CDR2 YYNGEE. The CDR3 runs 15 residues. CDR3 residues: CASSVGTTGAGELFF. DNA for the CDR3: TGTGCCAGCAGCGTAGGAACCACGGGGGCCGGGGAGCTGTTTTTT.

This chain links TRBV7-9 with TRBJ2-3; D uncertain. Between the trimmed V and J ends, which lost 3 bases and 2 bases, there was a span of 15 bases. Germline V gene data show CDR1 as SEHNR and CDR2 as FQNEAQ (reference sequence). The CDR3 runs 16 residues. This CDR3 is CASSLTPKLNTDTQYF. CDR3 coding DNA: TGTGCCAGCAGCTTGACCCCCAAACTAAACACAGATACGCAGTATTTT. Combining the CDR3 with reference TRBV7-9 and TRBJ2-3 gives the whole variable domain DTGVSQNPRHKITKRGQNVTFRCDPISEHNRLYWYRQTLGQGPEFLTYFQNEAQLEKSRLLSDRFSAERPKGSFSTLEIQRTEQGDSAMYLCASSLTPKLNTDTQYFGPGTRLTVL.

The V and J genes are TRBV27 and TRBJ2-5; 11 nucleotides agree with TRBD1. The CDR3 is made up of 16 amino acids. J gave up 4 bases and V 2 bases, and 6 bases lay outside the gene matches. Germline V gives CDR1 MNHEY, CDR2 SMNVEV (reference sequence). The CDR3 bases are TGTGCCAGCAGTTTAAGGACAGGGGGCGGAGGAGAGACCCAGTACTTC. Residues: CASSLRTGGGGETQYF.

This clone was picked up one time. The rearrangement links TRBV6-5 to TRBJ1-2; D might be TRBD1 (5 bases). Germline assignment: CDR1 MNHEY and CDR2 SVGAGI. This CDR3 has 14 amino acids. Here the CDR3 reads CASGYSRNNYGYTF. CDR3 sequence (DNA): TGTGCTTCAGGGTACAGCCGCAATAACTATGGCTACACCTTC.

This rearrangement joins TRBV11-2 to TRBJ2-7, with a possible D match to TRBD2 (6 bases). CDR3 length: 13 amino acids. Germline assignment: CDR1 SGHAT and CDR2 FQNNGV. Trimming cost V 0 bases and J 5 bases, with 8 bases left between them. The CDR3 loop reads CASSLDRLDEQYF. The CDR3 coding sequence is TGTGCCAGCAGCTTAGACCGACTAGACGAGCAGTACTTC. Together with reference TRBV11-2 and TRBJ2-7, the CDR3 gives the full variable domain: EAGVAQSPRYKIIEKRQSVAFWCNPISGHATLYWYQQILGQGPKLLIQFQNNGVVDDSQLPKDRFSAERLKGVDSTLKIQPAKLEDSAVYLCASSLDRLDEQYFGPGTRLTVT.

Here the CDR3 reads CASSLWQGADTQYF. The CDR3 coding sequence is TGTGCCAGCAGCTTATGGCAGGGGGCAGATACGCAGTATTTT. The chain combines TRBV7-3 with TRBJ2-3, with 7 bases lining up with TRBD1. V lost 2 bases and J lost 4; bases outside the gene matches: 3. The CDR3 sequence is 14 residues long. Germline values: CDR1 SGHTA, CDR2 FQGTGA.

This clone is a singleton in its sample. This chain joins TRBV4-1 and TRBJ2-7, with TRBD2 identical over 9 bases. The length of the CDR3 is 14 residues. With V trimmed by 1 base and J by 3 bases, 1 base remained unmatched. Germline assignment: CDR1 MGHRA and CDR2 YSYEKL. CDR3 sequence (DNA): TGCGCCAGCAGCCAAGGAGCGGGGGGCTACGAGCAGTACTTC. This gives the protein CASSQGAGGYEQYF.

CDR3 residues: CASSGLGYEQFF. The CDR3 bases are TGTGCCAGCAGTGGACTAGGCTATGAGCAGTTCTTC. The V call is TRBV2, the J call TRBJ2-1; a possible D gene is TRBD2 (6 bases). The V end was cut by 4 bases, the J end by 8 bases, with 9 bases between. The CDR3 runs 12 residues. CDR1 and CDR2 from the germline V gene are SNHLY and FYNNEI.

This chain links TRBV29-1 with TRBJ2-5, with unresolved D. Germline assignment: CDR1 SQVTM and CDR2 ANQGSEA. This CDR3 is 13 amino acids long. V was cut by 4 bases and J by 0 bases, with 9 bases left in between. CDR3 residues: CSVASRYQETQYF. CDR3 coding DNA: TGCAGCGTTGCTTCCAGGTACCAAGAGACCCAGTACTTC. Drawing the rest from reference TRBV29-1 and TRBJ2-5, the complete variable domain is SAVISQKPSRDICQRGTSLTIQCQVDSQVTMMFWYRQQPGQSLTLIATANQGSEATYESGFVIDKFPISRPNLTFSTLTVSNMSPEDSSIYLCSVASRYQETQYFGPGTRLLVL.

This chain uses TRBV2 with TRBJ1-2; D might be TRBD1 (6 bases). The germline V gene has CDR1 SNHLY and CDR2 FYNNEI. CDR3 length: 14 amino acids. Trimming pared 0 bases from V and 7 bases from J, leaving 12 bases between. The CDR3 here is CASSEADTGRGYTF. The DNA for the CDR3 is TGTGCCAGCAGTGAAGCGGATACAGGGCGTGGCTACACCTTC.

CDR3 bases: TGCGCCAGCAGCATGACAGGGGGCGCCTATAATTCACCCCTCCACTTT. Translation gives CASSMTGGAYNSPLHF. V gene TRBV5-1 combines with J gene TRBJ1-6, with TRBD1 identical over 10 bases. CDR1 SGHRS and CDR2 YFSETQ come from the germline V gene. The CDR3 is 16 residues long. V shed 4 bases and J 2 bases; nucleotides not matched to a gene: 3.

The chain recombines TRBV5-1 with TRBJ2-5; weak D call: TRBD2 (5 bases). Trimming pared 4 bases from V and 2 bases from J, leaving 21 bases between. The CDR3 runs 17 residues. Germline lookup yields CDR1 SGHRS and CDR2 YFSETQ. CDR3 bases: TGCGCCAGCAGCCCCACCCCTTTCCGGGATCCTCAAGAGACCCAGTACTTC. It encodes CASSPTPFRDPQETQYF.

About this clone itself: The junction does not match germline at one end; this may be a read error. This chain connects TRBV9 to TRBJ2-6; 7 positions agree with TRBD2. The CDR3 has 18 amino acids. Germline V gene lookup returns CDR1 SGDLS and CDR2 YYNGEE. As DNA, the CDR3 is TGTGCCGGCAGCTTCAAGACGGGGGGTTACTCTGGGGCCAACGTCCTGACTTTC. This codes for CAGSFKTGGYSGANVLTF.

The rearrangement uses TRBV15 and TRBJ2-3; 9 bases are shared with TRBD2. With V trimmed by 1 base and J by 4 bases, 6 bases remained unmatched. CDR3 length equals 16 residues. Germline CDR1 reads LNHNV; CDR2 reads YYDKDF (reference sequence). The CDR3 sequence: CATSRGGRGGADTQYF. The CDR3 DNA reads TGTGCCACCAGCAGAGGAGGGCGGGGGGGAGCAGATACGCAGTATTTT.

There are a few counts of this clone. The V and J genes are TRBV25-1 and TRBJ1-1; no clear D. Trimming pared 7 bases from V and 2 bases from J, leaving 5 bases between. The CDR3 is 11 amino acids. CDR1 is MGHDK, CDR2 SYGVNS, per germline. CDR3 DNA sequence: TGTGCCAGCACCGTTAACACTGAAGCTTTCTTT. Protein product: CASTVNTEAFF.

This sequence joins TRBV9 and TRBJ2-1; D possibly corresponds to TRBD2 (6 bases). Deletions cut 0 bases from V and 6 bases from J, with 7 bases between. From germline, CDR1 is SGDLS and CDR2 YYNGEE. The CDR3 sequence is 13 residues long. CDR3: CASSVEGGNEQFF. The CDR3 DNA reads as TGTGCCAGCAGCGTAGAGGGAGGCAATGAGCAGTTCTTC.